This T cell receptor beta chain was obtained from a study of early T cells in non-severe SARS-CoV-2 infection. In the study overall: With bulk RNA from unsorted whole blood as input, sequencing yielded unpaired chains.

The ends lost 0 bases at V and 6 bases at J; junction bases unmatched: 0. Germline V gene data show CDR1 as MNHNY and CDR2 as SVGAGI (reference sequence). The CDR3 contains 15 residues. Many counts were recorded for this clonotype. Using its own MiXCR run on the 5' RACE reads, TCRdb lists one record per CDR3 protein. This sample has about 36,000 distinct CDR3 sequences, with approximately 9.9% found just once. Sequenced material: whole blood. The V and J genes are TRBV6-6 and TRBJ2-2; 11 positions agree with TRBD1. The clonotype originates from an adult who was a healthcare worker with PCR-confirmed SARS-CoV-2 infection or an uninfected control (not recorded which). The CDR3 DNA reads TGTGCCAGCAGTTACTCGGGACAGGGGGCCGGGGAGCTGTTTTTT. This encodes CASSYSGQGAGELFF.